What follows is one TCR beta chain and its context. The data belong to a study of CD8+ T cells in alopecia areata. RNA extraction and reverse transcription yielded cDNA as sequencing template. TCRdb's table, derived via immunoSEQ multiplex PCR, lists solely in-frame clones and lacks some. The sample records 150,000 to 200,000 clones, under 60% being singletons. Regarding treatment: oral pan-JAK inhibitor, 5-10 mg twice daily. V lost 4 bases to trimming and J lost 10 bases; unmatched junction nucleotides: 15. CDR3 length: 15 residues. Germline V gene lookup returns CDR1 MNHNY and CDR2 SVGAGI (reference sequence).

The chain links TRBV6-6 to TRBJ1-1; 7 bases line up with TRBD1. The material sequenced was CD8+ T cells sorted from blood, taken at week 24, from a patient treated with tofacitinib. This TCR was sampled from a human donor with alopecia areata. Here the CDR3 DNA reads TGTGCCAGCAGTTTCCTGACAGGGAAGAACAAGGGAGCTTTCTTT. Protein sequence: CASSFLTGKNKGAFF.